The T cell receptor (beta chain) described here comes from a study of blood T cell repertoires in COVID-19. On the study more broadly: Italy, Spain and the United States were the sources of the convalescent and acute COVID-19 samples. PBMCs, B-cell-depleted T cells, or T cells were the source of the cDNA or gDNA that made up the material.

This clone showed up just once. This CDR3 has 17 residues. Germline lookup yields CDR1 LNHDA and CDR2 SQIVND (reference sequence). Trimming took 2 bases from V and 0 from J, leaving 14 bases between them. In the original analysis: Amplification of reference gene primers was used by the study to estimate nucleated cell counts. Data came from immunoSEQ multiplex PCR; TCRdb stores just in-frame clones and leaves some out. The DNA was the basis for D and trimming; V, J and clone size are from that table. The data contain about 29,000 clones, around 85% of them singletons. The receptor comes from a human donor with active COVID-19. The donor label of this sample is uncertain. The chain combines TRBV19 with TRBJ1-3; D might be TRBD1 (6 bases). Sequencing was performed on peripheral blood. CDR3 bases: TGTGCCAGTAGTATAACCAGGGGCACCAGCTCTGGAAACACCATATATTTT. It specifies CASSITRGTSSGNTIYF.